Listed below are T cell receptor beta chains from one sample, sequenced in a study of shared T cell receptors in the human thymus. The protocol was immunoSEQ multiplex PCR, while the TCRdb copy is restricted to in-frame clones and leaves out a portion. Of approximately 730,000 clones listed, 80% to 90% were seen once; the top ten hold about 0.011%. These sequences were also reported in another study, on human thymus T cells.

The sample comprised thymocytes. The origin of the receptors is a girl under three years old with a congenital heart defect. Both conserved end residues are part of each CDR3. D genes are given only for firm matches.

j_call d_call v_call cdr3_aa
TRBJ1-2 TRBD1 TRBV15 CATSRDDFRGQVNGYTF
TRBJ2-5 TRBD1 TRBV7-9 CASSLQGADRRKETQYF
TRBJ2-1 . TRBV5-1 CASSSNSGKSYNEQFF
TRBJ1-5 . TRBV28 CASSWTGIVYGNQPQHF
TRBJ1-3 . TRBV14 CASSHWRQSSGNTIYF
TRBJ1-6 TRBD1 TRBV10-3 CAISESYRGPSSYNSPLHF
TRBJ2-7 . TRBV12-5 CASGLPSGSSSYEQYF
TRBJ1-6 . TRBV27 CASSSDREVNSPLHF
TRBJ2-1 TRBD1 TRBV7-6 CASSYPGQGSNEQFF
TRBJ2-7 . TRBV19 CASSIGSRGYEQYF
TRBJ2-7 TRBD1 TRBV6-1 CASSARGPYEQYF
TRBJ2-7 . TRBV28 CASSLNYEQYF
TRBJ1-1 . TRBV5-4 CASSLWSIAANTEAFF
TRBJ1-5 . TRBV6-5 CASSRHPQGHQPQHF
TRBJ1-2 . TRBV9 CASSVEVRGSFGYGYTF